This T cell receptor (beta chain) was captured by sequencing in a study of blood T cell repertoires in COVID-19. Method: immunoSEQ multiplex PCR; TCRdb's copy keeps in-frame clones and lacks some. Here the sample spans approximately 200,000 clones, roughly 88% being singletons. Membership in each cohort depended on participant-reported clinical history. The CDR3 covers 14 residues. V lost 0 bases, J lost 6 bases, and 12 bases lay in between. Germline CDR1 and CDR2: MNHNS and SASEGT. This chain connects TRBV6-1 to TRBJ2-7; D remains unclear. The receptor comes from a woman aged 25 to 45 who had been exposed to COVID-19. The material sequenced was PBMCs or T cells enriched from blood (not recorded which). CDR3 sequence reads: CASSEALVNFEQYF. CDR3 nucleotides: TGTGCCAGCAGTGAAGCGTTGGTCAACTTCGAGCAGTACTTC.